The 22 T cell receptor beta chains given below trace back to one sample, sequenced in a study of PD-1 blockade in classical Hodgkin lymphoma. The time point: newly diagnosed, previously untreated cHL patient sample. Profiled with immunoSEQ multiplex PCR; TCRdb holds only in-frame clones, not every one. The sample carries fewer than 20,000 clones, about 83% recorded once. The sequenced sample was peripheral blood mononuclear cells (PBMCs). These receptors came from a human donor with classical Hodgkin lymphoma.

The DNA for the CDR3 is TGTGCCAGCGGACTAGCGGGAGTTCTTAGCACAGATACGCAGTATTTT. Residues: CASGLAGVLSTDTQYF. This chain joins TRBV6-6 and TRBJ2-3; 13 nucleotides agree with TRBD2. Germline CDR1 MNHNY, CDR2 SVGAGI (reference sequence). V gave up 8 bases and J gave up 0 bases; unmatched junction bases: 5. The CDR3 extends over 16 amino acids.

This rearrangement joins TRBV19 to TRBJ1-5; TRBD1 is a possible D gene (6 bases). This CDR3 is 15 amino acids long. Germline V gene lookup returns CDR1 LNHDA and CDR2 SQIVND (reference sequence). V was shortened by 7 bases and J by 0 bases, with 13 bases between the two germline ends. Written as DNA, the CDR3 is TGTGCCAGTACCCTCAACAGGGATAGCAATCAGCCCCAGCATTTT. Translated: CASTLNRDSNQPQHF.

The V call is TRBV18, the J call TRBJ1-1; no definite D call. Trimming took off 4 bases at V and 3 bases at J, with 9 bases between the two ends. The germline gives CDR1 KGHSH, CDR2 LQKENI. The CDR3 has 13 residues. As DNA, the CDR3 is TGTGCCAGCTCACAAGGACGGGACACTGAAGCTTTCTTT. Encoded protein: CASSQGRDTEAFF. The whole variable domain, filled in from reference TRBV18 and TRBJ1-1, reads NAGVMQNPRHLVRRRGQEARLRCSPMKGHSHVYWYRQLPEEGLKFMVYLQKENIIDESGMPKERFSAEFPKEGPSILRIQQVVRGDSAAYFCASSQGRDTEAFFGQGTRLTVV.

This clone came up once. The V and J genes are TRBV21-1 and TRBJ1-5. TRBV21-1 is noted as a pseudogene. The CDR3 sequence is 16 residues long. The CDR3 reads CASSKGEGNGNQPQHF. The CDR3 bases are TGTGCCAGCAGCAAAGGGGAGGGGAATGGCAATCAGCCCCAGCATTTT.

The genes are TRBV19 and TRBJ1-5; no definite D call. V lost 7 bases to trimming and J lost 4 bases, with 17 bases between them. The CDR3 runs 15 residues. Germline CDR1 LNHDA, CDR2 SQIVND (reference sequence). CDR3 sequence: CASTSGEYRNQPQHF. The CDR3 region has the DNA TGTGCCAGTACCAGCGGAGAGTACAGAAATCAGCCCCAGCATTTT. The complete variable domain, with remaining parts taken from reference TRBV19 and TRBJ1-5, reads DGGITQSPKYLFRKEGQNVTLSCEQNLNHDAMYWYRQDPGQGLRLIYYSQIVNDFQKGDIAEGYSVSREKKESFPLTVTSAQKNPTAFYLCASTSGEYRNQPQHFGDGTRLSIL.

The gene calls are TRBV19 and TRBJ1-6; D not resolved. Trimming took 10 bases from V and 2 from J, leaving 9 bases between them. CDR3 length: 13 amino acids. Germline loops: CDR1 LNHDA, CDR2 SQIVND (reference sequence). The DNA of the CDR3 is TGTGCCACTAGGCCCGCCTATAATTCACCCCTCCACTTT. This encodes CATRPAYNSPLHF.

The CDR3 region is CASSLSTGLGTSTDTQYF. CDR3 DNA sequence: TGTGCCAGCAGTTTATCTACAGGGTTGGGAACGAGCACAGATACGCAGTATTTT. The rearrangement joins TRBV28 to TRBJ2-3; tentative D call: TRBD1 (6 bases). The V end lost 1 base, the J end lost 0 bases, and 17 bases lay between the germline ends. Germline assignment: CDR1 MDHEN and CDR2 SYDVKM. This CDR3 region has 18 residues. Variable domain in full (rest from reference TRBV28 and TRBJ2-3): DVKVTQSSRYLVKRTGEKVFLECVQDMDHENMFWYRQDPGLGLRLIYFSYDVKMKEKGDIPEGYSVSREKKERFSLILESASTNQTSMYLCASSLSTGLGTSTDTQYFGPGTRLTVL.

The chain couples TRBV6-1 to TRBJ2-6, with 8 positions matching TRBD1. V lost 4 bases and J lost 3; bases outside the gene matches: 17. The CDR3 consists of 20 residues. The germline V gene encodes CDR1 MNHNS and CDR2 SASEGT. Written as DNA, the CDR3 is TGTGCCAGCAGTGTATTACGTTCCACAGGGGGGAGAAGTGGGGCCAACGTCCTGACTTTC. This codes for CASSVLRSTGGRSGANVLTF.

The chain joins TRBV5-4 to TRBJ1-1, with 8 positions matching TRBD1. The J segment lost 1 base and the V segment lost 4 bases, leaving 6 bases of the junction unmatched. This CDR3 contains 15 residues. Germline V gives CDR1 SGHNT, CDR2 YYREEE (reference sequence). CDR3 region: CASSLGGQGNTEAFF. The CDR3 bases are TGTGCCAGCAGCCTGGGAGGACAGGGGAACACTGAAGCTTTCTTT.

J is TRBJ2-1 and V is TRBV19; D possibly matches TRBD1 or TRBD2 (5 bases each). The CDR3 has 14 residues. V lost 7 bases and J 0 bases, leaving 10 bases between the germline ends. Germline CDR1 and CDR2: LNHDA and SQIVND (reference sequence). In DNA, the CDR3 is TGTGCCAGTACAGCAGGGAGCTCCTACAATGAGCAGTTCTTC. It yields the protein CASTAGSSYNEQFF.

The CDR3 sequence: CAGKGAANYGYTF. DNA for the CDR3: TGTGCCGGCAAGGGGGCCGCAAACTATGGCTACACCTTC. The chain employs TRBV2 and TRBJ1-2, with 7 bases that match TRBD1. The V segment lost 11 bases and the J segment 2 bases; nucleotides outside the gene matches: 8. This CDR3 is built from 13 residues. From germline, CDR1 is SNHLY and CDR2 FYNNEI.

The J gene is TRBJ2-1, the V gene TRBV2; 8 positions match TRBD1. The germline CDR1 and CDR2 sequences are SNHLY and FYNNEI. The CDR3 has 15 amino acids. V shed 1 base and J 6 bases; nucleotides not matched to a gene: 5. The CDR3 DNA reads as TGTGCCAGCAGTGAAGAGACAGGGGTTTTCAATGAGCAGTTCTTC. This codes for CASSEETGVFNEQFF. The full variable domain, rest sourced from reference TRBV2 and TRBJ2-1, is EPEVTQTPSHQVTQMGQEVILRCVPISNHLYFYWYRQILGQKVEFLVSFYNNEISEKSEIFDDQFSVERPDGSNFTLKIRSTKLEDSAMYFCASSEETGVFNEQFFGPGTRLTVL.

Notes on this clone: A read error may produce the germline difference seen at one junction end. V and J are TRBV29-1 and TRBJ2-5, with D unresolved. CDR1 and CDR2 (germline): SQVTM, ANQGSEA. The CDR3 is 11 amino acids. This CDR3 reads CSLDIQETQYF. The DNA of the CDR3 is TGCAGCCTTGACATCCAAGAGACCCAGTACTTC.

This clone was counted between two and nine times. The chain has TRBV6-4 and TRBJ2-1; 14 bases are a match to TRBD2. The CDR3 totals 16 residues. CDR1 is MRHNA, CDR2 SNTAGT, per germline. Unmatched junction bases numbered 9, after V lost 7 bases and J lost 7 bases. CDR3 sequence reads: CASTRLAGGPGNEQFF. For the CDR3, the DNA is TGTGCCAGCACCCGACTAGCGGGAGGGCCGGGTAATGAGCAGTTCTTC.

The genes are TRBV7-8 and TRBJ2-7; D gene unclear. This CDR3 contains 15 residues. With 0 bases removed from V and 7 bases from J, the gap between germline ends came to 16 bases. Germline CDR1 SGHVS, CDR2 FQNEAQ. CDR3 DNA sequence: TGTGCCAGCAGCTTAGCGCGGACGGCTCCGGCGGAGCAGTACTTC. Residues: CASSLARTAPAEQYF.

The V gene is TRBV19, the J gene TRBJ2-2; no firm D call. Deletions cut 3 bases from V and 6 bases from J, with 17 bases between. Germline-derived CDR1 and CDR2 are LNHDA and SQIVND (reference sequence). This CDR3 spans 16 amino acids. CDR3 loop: CASSIPGGPAPGELFF. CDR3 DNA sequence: TGTGCCAGTAGTATTCCTGGCGGCCCCGCTCCCGGGGAGCTGTTTTTT.

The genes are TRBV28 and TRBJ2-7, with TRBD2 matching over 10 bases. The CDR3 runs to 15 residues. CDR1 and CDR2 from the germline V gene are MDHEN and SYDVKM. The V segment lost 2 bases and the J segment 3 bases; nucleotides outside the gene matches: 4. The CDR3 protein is CASSLQLAGVYEQYF. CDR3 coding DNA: TGTGCCAGCAGTTTACAGCTAGCGGGAGTCTACGAGCAGTACTTC. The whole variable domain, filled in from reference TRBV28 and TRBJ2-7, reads DVKVTQSSRYLVKRTGEKVFLECVQDMDHENMFWYRQDPGLGLRLIYFSYDVKMKEKGDIPEGYSVSREKKERFSLILESASTNQTSMYLCASSLQLAGVYEQYFGPGTRLTVT.

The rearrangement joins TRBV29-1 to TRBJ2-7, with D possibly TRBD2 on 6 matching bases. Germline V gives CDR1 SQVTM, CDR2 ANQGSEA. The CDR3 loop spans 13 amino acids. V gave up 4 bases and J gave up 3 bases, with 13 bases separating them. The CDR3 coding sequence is TGCAGCGTTGTGGGACTCTCTAACTACGAGCAGTACTTC. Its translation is CSVVGLSNYEQYF.

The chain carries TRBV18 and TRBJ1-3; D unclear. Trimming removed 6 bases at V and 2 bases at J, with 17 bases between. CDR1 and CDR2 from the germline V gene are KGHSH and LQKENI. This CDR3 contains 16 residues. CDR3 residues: CASSREVLGTGNTIYF. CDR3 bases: TGTGCCAGCTCGCGGGAGGTACTAGGCACTGGAAACACCATATATTTT. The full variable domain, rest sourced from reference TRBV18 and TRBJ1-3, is NAGVMQNPRHLVRRRGQEARLRCSPMKGHSHVYWYRQLPEEGLKFMVYLQKENIIDESGMPKERFSAEFPKEGPSILRIQQVVRGDSAAYFCASSREVLGTGNTIYFGEGSWLTVV.

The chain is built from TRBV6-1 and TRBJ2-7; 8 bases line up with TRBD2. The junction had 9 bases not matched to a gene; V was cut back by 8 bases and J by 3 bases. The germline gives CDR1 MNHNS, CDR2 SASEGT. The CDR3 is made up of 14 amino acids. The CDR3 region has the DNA TGTGCCAGCGCTAGCGGGTTACCTGGCTACGAGCAGTACTTC. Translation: CASASGLPGYEQYF.

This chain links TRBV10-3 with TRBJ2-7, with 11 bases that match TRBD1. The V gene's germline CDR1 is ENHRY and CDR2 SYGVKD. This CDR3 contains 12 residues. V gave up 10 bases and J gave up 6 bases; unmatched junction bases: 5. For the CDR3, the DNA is TGTGCCACCAGGGGGACAGGGGGCGAGCAGTACTTC. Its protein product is CATRGTGGEQYF.

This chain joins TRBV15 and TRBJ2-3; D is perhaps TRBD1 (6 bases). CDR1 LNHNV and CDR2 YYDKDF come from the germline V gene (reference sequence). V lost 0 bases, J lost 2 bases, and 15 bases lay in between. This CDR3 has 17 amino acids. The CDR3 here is CATSRDKRGSLTDTQYF. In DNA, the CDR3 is TGTGCCACCAGCAGAGATAAAAGGGGGTCCCTCACAGATACGCAGTATTTT. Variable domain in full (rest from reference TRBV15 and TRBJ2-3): DAMVIQNPRYQVTQFGKPVTLSCSQTLNHNVMYWYQQKSSQAPKLLFHYYDKDFNNEADTPDNFQSRRPNTSFCFLDIRSPGLGDTAMYLCATSRDKRGSLTDTQYFGPGTRLTVL.